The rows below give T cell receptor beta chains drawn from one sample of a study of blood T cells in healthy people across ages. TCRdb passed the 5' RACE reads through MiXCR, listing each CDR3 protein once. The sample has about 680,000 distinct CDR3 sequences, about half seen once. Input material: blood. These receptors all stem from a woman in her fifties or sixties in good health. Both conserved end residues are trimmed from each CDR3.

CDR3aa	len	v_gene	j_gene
AISVGNRGYEQY	12	TRBV10-3	TRBJ2-7
ASGQGQGYT	9	TRBV6-5	TRBJ1-2
ASTYSPGISYEQY	13	TRBV12-3/TRBV12-4	TRBJ2-7
SARVIASGRIGGGETQY	17	TRBV20-1	TRBJ2-5
ASSASYGYT	9	TRBV7-2	TRBJ1-2
SVIDTGWGDGGTDTQY	16	TRBV29-1	TRBJ2-3
ASTPAADSYEQY	12	TRBV7-2	NA
ASSSTAGSGEQY	12	TRBV5-1	TRBJ2-5
ASSEVAGVWRDNEQF	15	TRBV2	TRBJ2-1
ASNRGLNYGYT	11	TRBV28	TRBJ1-2
ATSVLDTSYNEQF	13	TRBV6-5	TRBJ2-1
ASSYLLAGTGGTEAF	15	TRBV6-2/TRBV6-3	TRBJ1-1
ASWTASTDTQY	11	TRBV6-6	TRBJ2-3
ASSASVREQF	10	TRBV25-1	TRBJ2-1
ASKPRDTTYEQY	12	TRBV11-1	TRBJ2-7
ASSQNQGQGGGYT	13	TRBV4-3	TRBJ1-2
STRGGTSYEQY	11	TRBV20-1	TRBJ2-7
ASSLAGQGDSEAF	13	TRBV28	TRBJ1-1
SARTGLPSGTQY	12	TRBV20-1	NA
SAIDSGSARLSYEQY	15	TRBV20-1	TRBJ2-7